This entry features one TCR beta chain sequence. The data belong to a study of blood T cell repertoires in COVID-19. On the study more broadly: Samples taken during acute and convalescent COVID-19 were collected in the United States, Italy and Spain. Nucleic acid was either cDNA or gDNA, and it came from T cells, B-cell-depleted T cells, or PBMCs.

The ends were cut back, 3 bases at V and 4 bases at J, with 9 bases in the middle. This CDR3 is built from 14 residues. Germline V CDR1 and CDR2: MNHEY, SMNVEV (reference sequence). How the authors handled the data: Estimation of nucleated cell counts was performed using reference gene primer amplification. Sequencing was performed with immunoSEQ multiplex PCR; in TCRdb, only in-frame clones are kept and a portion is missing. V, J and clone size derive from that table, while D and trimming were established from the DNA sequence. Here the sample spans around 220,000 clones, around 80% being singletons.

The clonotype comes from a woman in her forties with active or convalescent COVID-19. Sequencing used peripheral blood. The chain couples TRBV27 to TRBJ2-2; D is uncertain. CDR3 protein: CASSFAPLTGELFF. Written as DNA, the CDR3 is TGTGCCAGCAGTTTCGCGCCACTCACCGGGGAGCTGTTTTTT.